Listed below are T cell receptor beta chains from one sample, sequenced in a study of spatial heterogeneity in lung cancer. TCRdb recomputed calls from the 5' RACE reads with MiXCR, one row per CDR3 protein. The sample shows some 10,000 distinct CDR3 sequences, 9.5% to 13% of them seen only once. The source was lung tumor tissue, collected at surgery. The receptors shown here come from a female donor with early-stage non-small cell lung cancer. Both conserved end residues are part of each CDR3. The D gene is left open where the match is weak. Expanded clones get a size class; other rows say once, few or many, or leave the size out.

CDR3 length: 11; clone size: many; D gene: -; V gene: TRBV12-3/TRBV12-4; J gene: TRBJ2-7; CDR3 protein: CASSQGYEQYF; CDR3 DNA: TGTGCCAGCAGTCAGGGTTACGAGCAGTACTTC
CDR3 length: 14; clone size: medium-sized; D gene: TRBD2; V gene: TRBV6-1; J gene: TRBJ2-1; CDR3 protein: CASSEDLAGVGGFF; CDR3 DNA: TGTGCCAGCAGTGAAGATTTGGCGGGAGTGGGAGGGTTCTTC
CDR3 length: 12; clone size: many; D gene: TRBD1; V gene: TRBV29-1; J gene: TRBJ1-4; CDR3 protein: CSATGVGEKLFF; CDR3 DNA: TGCAGCGCTACAGGGGTTGGTGAAAAACTGTTTTTT
CDR3 length: 16; clone size: -; D gene: -; V gene: TRBV5-1; J gene: TRBJ2-5; CDR3 protein: CASSLVGTDREETQYF; CDR3 DNA: TGCGCCAGCAGCTTGGTCGGGACCGACAGAGAAGAGACCCAGTACTTC
CDR3 length: 14; clone size: few; D gene: TRBD2; V gene: TRBV2; J gene: TRBJ2-3; CDR3 protein: CASRVAGWGDTQYF; CDR3 DNA: TGTGCCAGCAGGGTAGCGGGATGGGGGGATACGCAGTATTTT
CDR3 length: 15; clone size: many; D gene: TRBD2; V gene: TRBV7-2; J gene: TRBJ2-1; CDR3 protein: CASSLDTSAYNEQFF; CDR3 DNA: TGTGCCAGCAGCTTAGATACTAGCGCATACAATGAGCAGTTCTTC
CDR3 length: 16; clone size: medium-sized; D gene: TRBD1; V gene: TRBV6-6; J gene: TRBJ1-2; CDR3 protein: CASSSWTGGYNYGYTF; CDR3 DNA: TGTGCCAGCAGTTCCTGGACAGGGGGATACAACTATGGCTACACCTTC
CDR3 length: 16; clone size: many; D gene: -; V gene: TRBV2; J gene: TRBJ2-1; CDR3 protein: CASSVGLPSSYNEQFF; CDR3 DNA: TGTGCCAGCAGCGTCGGACTCCCGAGCTCCTACAATGAGCAGTTCTTC
CDR3 length: 14; clone size: many; D gene: TRBD1; V gene: TRBV19; J gene: TRBJ2-5; CDR3 protein: CASKETGGRETQYF; CDR3 DNA: TGTGCCAGTAAGGAGACAGGGGGGCGAGAGACCCAGTACTTC
CDR3 length: 12; clone size: -; D gene: -; V gene: TRBV7-3; J gene: TRBJ2-2; CDR3 protein: CVTQGASGELFF; CDR3 DNA: TGTGTCACTCAGGGTGCCTCCGGGGAGCTGTTTTTT
CDR3 length: 14; clone size: medium-sized; D gene: -; V gene: TRBV7-9; J gene: TRBJ1-4; CDR3 protein: CASLQAATNEKLFF; CDR3 DNA: TGTGCCAGTCTCCAGGCTGCAACTAATGAAAAACTGTTTTTT
CDR3 length: 11; clone size: many; D gene: -; V gene: TRBV5-1; J gene: TRBJ2-1; CDR3 protein: CASSLFDEQFF; CDR3 DNA: TGCGCCAGCAGCTTGTTCGATGAGCAGTTCTTC
CDR3 length: 17; clone size: medium-sized; D gene: TRBD1; V gene: TRBV6-1; J gene: TRBJ1-5; CDR3 protein: CASSPGQSEISNQPQHF; CDR3 DNA: TGTGCCAGCTCACCGGGACAGTCAGAGATTAGCAATCAGCCCCAGCATTTT
CDR3 length: 16; clone size: many; D gene: TRBD2; V gene: TRBV7-2; J gene: TRBJ2-2; CDR3 protein: CASSLVSPGGPGELFF; CDR3 DNA: TGTGCCAGCAGCTTAGTCAGCCCGGGAGGGCCCGGGGAGCTGTTTTTT
CDR3 length: 14; clone size: -; D gene: -; V gene: TRBV6-2/TRBV6-3; J gene: TRBJ2-3; CDR3 protein: CASSYGAGTDTQYF; CDR3 DNA: TGTGCCAGCAGTTACGGCGCCGGCACAGATACGCAGTATTTT
CDR3 length: 13; clone size: few; D gene: TRBD1; V gene: TRBV25-1; J gene: TRBJ2-3; CDR3 protein: CASSWTGTDTQYF; CDR3 DNA: TGTGCCAGCAGTTGGACAGGGACAGATACGCAGTATTTT
CDR3 length: 13; clone size: medium-sized; D gene: -; V gene: TRBV6-5; J gene: TRBJ1-4; CDR3 protein: CASSPSANEKLFF; CDR3 DNA: TGTGCCAGCAGTCCGTCTGCAAATGAAAAACTGTTTTTT
CDR3 length: 12; clone size: few; D gene: -; V gene: TRBV20-1; J gene: TRBJ2-7; CDR3 protein: CSARQSSYEQYF; CDR3 DNA: TGCAGTGCTAGACAGAGCTCCTACGAGCAGTACTTC
CDR3 length: 13; clone size: -; D gene: -; V gene: TRBV6-5; J gene: TRBJ2-1; CDR3 protein: CAVAVGAGNEQFF; CDR3 DNA: TGTGCCGTAGCAGTTGGGGCGGGCAATGAGCAGTTCTTC
CDR3 length: 15; clone size: few; D gene: -; V gene: TRBV7-2; J gene: TRBJ1-1; CDR3 protein: CASSRAGTTNTEAFF; CDR3 DNA: TGTGCCAGCAGCCGGGCGGGGACAACGAACACTGAAGCTTTCTTT
CDR3 length: 13; clone size: -; D gene: -; V gene: TRBV7-2; J gene: TRBJ2-5; CDR3 protein: CASSLDWNKAQYF; CDR3 DNA: TGTGCCAGCAGCTTAGATTGGAATAAGGCCCAGTACTTC
CDR3 length: 14; clone size: few; D gene: TRBD2; V gene: TRBV18; J gene: TRBJ2-3; CDR3 protein: CASSQAGALDTQYF; CDR3 DNA: TGTGCCAGCTCACAAGCGGGGGCTCTAGATACGCAGTATTTT
CDR3 length: 14; clone size: many; D gene: -; V gene: TRBV4-1; J gene: TRBJ2-7; CDR3 protein: CASSQVGALYEQYF; CDR3 DNA: TGCGCCAGCAGCCAAGTGGGGGCTCTTTACGAGCAGTACTTC
CDR3 length: 13; clone size: few; D gene: -; V gene: TRBV30; J gene: TRBJ1-2; CDR3 protein: CAWSVNRVYGYTF; CDR3 DNA: TGTGCCTGGAGTGTGAACAGGGTCTATGGCTACACCTTC
CDR3 length: 14; clone size: many; D gene: -; V gene: TRBV5-1; J gene: TRBJ2-3; CDR3 protein: CAGRRQGYTDTQYF; CDR3 DNA: TGCGCCGGACGGAGGCAGGGATACACAGATACGCAGTATTTT
CDR3 length: 13; clone size: medium-sized; D gene: -; V gene: TRBV18; J gene: TRBJ1-1; CDR3 protein: CASSPVGDTEAFF; CDR3 DNA: TGTGCCAGCTCACCAGTGGGCGACACTGAAGCTTTCTTT
CDR3 length: 14; clone size: -; D gene: TRBD1; V gene: TRBV20-1; J gene: TRBJ2-4; CDR3 protein: CSARVETGENIQYF; CDR3 DNA: TGCAGTGCTAGAGTAGAGACAGGGGAAAACATTCAGTACTTC
CDR3 length: 16; clone size: many; D gene: -; V gene: TRBV27; J gene: TRBJ1-2; CDR3 protein: CTSSSLCPTGDYGYTF; CDR3 DNA: TGCACCAGCAGTTCGCTATGCCCCACAGGAGACTATGGCTACACCTTC
CDR3 length: 19; clone size: -; D gene: TRBD2; V gene: TRBV6-2/TRBV6-3; J gene: TRBJ2-3; CDR3 protein: CASSYGLAGGPSNTDTQYF; CDR3 DNA: TGTGCCAGCAGTTACGGCCTAGCGGGGGGGCCTAGCAACACAGATACGCAGTATTTT
CDR3 length: 14; clone size: many; D gene: -; V gene: TRBV7-2; J gene: TRBJ2-5; CDR3 protein: CASSPFWGDETQYF; CDR3 DNA: TGTGCCAGCAGCCCTTTCTGGGGGGACGAGACCCAGTACTTC
CDR3 length: 14; clone size: few; D gene: -; V gene: TRBV5-1; J gene: TRBJ2-5; CDR3 protein: CASSLATGSETQYF; CDR3 DNA: TGCGCCAGCAGCTTGGCAACAGGGTCAGAGACCCAGTACTTC
CDR3 length: 15; clone size: many; D gene: TRBD1; V gene: TRBV12-3/TRBV12-4; J gene: TRBJ2-7; CDR3 protein: CASSFSDRAPYEQYF; CDR3 DNA: TGTGCCAGCAGTTTCTCGGACAGGGCGCCCTACGAGCAGTACTTC
CDR3 length: 15; clone size: -; D gene: -; V gene: TRBV7-9; J gene: TRBJ1-3; CDR3 protein: CASSFFESSGNTIYF; CDR3 DNA: TGTGCCAGCAGCTTCTTCGAGAGCTCTGGAAACACCATATATTTT
CDR3 length: 13; clone size: many; D gene: TRBD2; V gene: TRBV3-1; J gene: TRBJ2-2; CDR3 protein: CASSPGLGGELFF; CDR3 DNA: TGTGCCAGCAGCCCGGGACTAGGCGGGGAGCTGTTTTTT
CDR3 length: 14; clone size: -; D gene: -; V gene: TRBV13; J gene: TRBJ2-7; CDR3 protein: CASSPSSRRFEQYF; CDR3 DNA: TGTGCCAGCAGCCCCTCTTCCCGTCGGTTCGAGCAGTACTTC
CDR3 length: 13; clone size: many; D gene: -; V gene: TRBV30; J gene: TRBJ1-1; CDR3 protein: CAWSVQLNTEAFF; CDR3 DNA: TGTGCCTGGAGTGTTCAGTTGAACACTGAAGCTTTCTTT
CDR3 length: 15; clone size: few; D gene: -; V gene: TRBV16; J gene: TRBJ2-2; CDR3 protein: CASSQYWGNTGELFF; CDR3 DNA: TGTGCCAGCAGCCAATACTGGGGGAACACCGGGGAGCTGTTTTTT
CDR3 length: 14; clone size: -; D gene: -; V gene: TRBV12-3/TRBV12-4; J gene: TRBJ1-1; CDR3 protein: CASSLRGRSPEAFF; CDR3 DNA: TGTGCCAGCAGTTTAAGGGGGAGGTCTCCTGAAGCTTTCTTT
CDR3 length: 19; clone size: many; D gene: TRBD2; V gene: TRBV18; J gene: TRBJ2-1; CDR3 protein: CASSLQLAGESSSYNEQFF; CDR3 DNA: TGTGCCAGCTCACTCCAACTAGCGGGGGAATCGAGCTCCTACAATGAGCAGTTCTTC
CDR3 length: 13; clone size: few; D gene: -; V gene: TRBV20-1; J gene: TRBJ2-5; CDR3 protein: CSAPGAAQETQYF; CDR3 DNA: TGCAGTGCTCCCGGAGCGGCTCAAGAGACCCAGTACTTC
CDR3 length: 15; clone size: -; D gene: -; V gene: TRBV3-1; J gene: TRBJ2-7; CDR3 protein: CASSQDLQGPYEQYF; CDR3 DNA: TGTGCCAGCAGCCAAGATTTACAGGGACCCTACGAGCAGTACTTC
CDR3 length: 16; clone size: many; D gene: TRBD2; V gene: TRBV7-2; J gene: TRBJ2-5; CDR3 protein: CASSRSTSGVQETQYF; CDR3 DNA: TGTGCCAGCAGCCGGTCGACTAGCGGCGTTCAAGAGACCCAGTACTTC
CDR3 length: 13; clone size: -; D gene: -; V gene: TRBV6-6; J gene: TRBJ2-3; CDR3 protein: CASSFSQTDTQYF; CDR3 DNA: TGTGCCAGCAGTTTCTCCCAGACAGATACGCAGTATTTT
CDR3 length: 16; clone size: many; D gene: TRBD2; V gene: TRBV7-9; J gene: TRBJ2-5; CDR3 protein: CASSPGTSGNLETQYF; CDR3 DNA: TGTGCCAGCAGCCCCGGTACTAGCGGTAATTTAGAGACCCAGTACTTC
CDR3 length: 15; clone size: few; D gene: -; V gene: TRBV6-2/TRBV6-3; J gene: TRBJ1-1; CDR3 protein: CASSYVPRRGTEAFF; CDR3 DNA: TGTGCCAGCAGTTATGTGCCCCGACGAGGAACTGAAGCTTTCTTT
CDR3 length: 15; clone size: -; D gene: TRBD2; V gene: TRBV27; J gene: TRBJ2-5; CDR3 protein: CASSFRGLAEETQYF; CDR3 DNA: TGTGCCAGCAGTTTTAGGGGACTAGCGGAAGAGACCCAGTACTTC
CDR3 length: 16; clone size: many; D gene: TRBD2; V gene: TRBV5-1; J gene: TRBJ2-1; CDR3 protein: CASSLAGTSGQNEQFF; CDR3 DNA: TGCGCCAGCAGCTTGGCCGGGACTAGCGGGCAGAATGAGCAGTTCTTC
CDR3 length: 15; clone size: many; D gene: TRBD1; V gene: TRBV5-1; J gene: TRBJ2-2; CDR3 protein: CASSLAGTGTGELFF; CDR3 DNA: TGCGCCAGCAGCTTGGCAGGGACAGGCACCGGGGAGCTGTTTTTT
CDR3 length: 14; clone size: many; D gene: -; V gene: TRBV27; J gene: TRBJ1-6; CDR3 protein: CASSPDEGISPLHF; CDR3 DNA: TGTGCCAGCAGCCCCGACGAGGGTATTTCACCCCTCCACTTT
CDR3 length: 14; clone size: many; D gene: TRBD2; V gene: TRBV20-1; J gene: TRBJ2-1; CDR3 protein: CSARELASGNEQFF; CDR3 DNA: TGCAGTGCTAGGGAACTAGCGTCGGGGAATGAGCAGTTCTTC